The clone carrying this TCR beta chain has more than one count but fewer than ten. The antigen remains undetermined. The junction shows a germline mismatch at one end, possibly a read error. This sample is part of a study of CD8+CD57+ T cells in acquired aplastic anemia. Study-wide points: It was found that some 30 CD8+ CDR3 sequences were shared between patients and controls. Patient and control CD8+ Simpson's diversity was not significantly different.

Genomic DNA, the template, was used for profiling of the TCR beta VDJ and CDR3. TCRdb itself ran the reads through MiXCR, one entry per CDR3 protein. The table records roughly 86,000 distinct CDR3 sequences, about 45% of them present only once. The CDR3 covers 15 residues. Germline CDR1 SGDLS, CDR2 YYNGEE. This TCR was recovered from a human donor in good health, serving as a control. The chain combines TRBV9 with TRBJ1-1; perhaps TRBD1 as D (5 bases). The sample taken for sequencing was sorted CD4+, CD8+, or CD8+CD57+ T cells (not recorded which) from PBMCs. CDR3 protein: CASSEDVGAGTGAFF. As DNA, the CDR3 is TGTGCCAGCAGCGAGGACGTCGGGGCGGGCACTGGAGCTTTCTTT. Full variable domain (rest looked up from reference TRBV9 and TRBJ1-1): DSGVTQTPKHLITATGQRVTLRCSPRSGDLSVYWYQQSLDQGLQFLIQYYNGEERAKGNILERFSAQQFPDLHSELNLSSLELGDSALYFCASSEDVGAGTGAFFGQGTRLTVV.